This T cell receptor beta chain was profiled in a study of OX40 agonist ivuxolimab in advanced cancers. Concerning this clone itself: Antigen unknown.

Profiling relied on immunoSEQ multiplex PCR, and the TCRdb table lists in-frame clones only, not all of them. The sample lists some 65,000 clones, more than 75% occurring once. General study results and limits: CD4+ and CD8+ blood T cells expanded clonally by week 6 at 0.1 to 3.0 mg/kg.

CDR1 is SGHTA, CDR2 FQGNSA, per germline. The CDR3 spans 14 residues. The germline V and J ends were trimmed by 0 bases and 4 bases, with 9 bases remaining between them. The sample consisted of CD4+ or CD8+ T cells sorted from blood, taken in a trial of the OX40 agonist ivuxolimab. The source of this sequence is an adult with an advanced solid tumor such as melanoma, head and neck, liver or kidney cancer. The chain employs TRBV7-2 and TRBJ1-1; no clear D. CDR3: CASSLARLPTEAFF. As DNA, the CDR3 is TGTGCCAGCAGCTTAGCGCGGCTCCCCACTGAAGCTTTCTTT.